One sample yielded the 25 T cell receptor beta chains listed below, sequenced in a study of sequential checkpoint blockade in melanoma. Here immunoSEQ multiplex PCR was the method, and the copy in TCRdb shows in-frame clones only, minus some. The repertoire holds about 21,000 clones, with roughly four fifths as singletons. Treatment noted: randomized to nivolumab then ipilimumab (arm A) or the reverse (arm B). The source was CD8+ T cells sorted from blood (inferred from file names), collected from a patient given nivolumab and ipilimumab in sequence. The origin of the receptors is a human donor with melanoma.

This chain uses TRBV18 with TRBJ2-2; TRBD2 aligns across 12 bases. This CDR3 is 22 amino acids long. The junction had 25 bases not matched to a gene; V was cut back by 3 bases and J by 8 bases. The germline CDR1 and CDR2 sequences are KGHSH and LQKENI. The CDR3 here is CASSPFKLAGGQLQEFAGELFF. CDR3 sequence (DNA): TGTGCCAGCTCACCTTTCAAACTAGCGGGGGGCCAATTGCAAGAGTTCGCGGGGGAGCTGTTTTTT.

The V call is TRBV5-5, the J call TRBJ2-7, with TRBD2 matching over 11 bases. In germline, CDR1 is SGHKS, CDR2 YYEKEE (reference sequence). CDR3 length: 16 amino acids. Germline trimming cut 4 bases from V and 3 bases from J; bases unmatched to any gene: 9. CDR3 DNA sequence: TGTGCCAGCAGCCTTAGCGGGGGGGCATCCTTCTACGAGCAGTACTTC. Its translation is CASSLSGGASFYEQYF.

This clone has only one observation. The chain employs TRBV5-1 and TRBJ2-1; 11 bases line up with TRBD2. V lost 2 bases to trimming and J lost 0 bases; unmatched junction nucleotides: 7. The germline gives CDR1 SGHRS, CDR2 YFSETQ. This CDR3 spans 18 amino acids. As DNA, the CDR3 is TGCGCCAGCAGCTTTACTAGCGGGGGCGTCGGCTCCTACAATGAGCAGTTCTTC. Translating it yields CASSFTSGGVGSYNEQFF.

The chain has TRBV27 and TRBJ2-1, with a tentative D call TRBD2 (6 bases). Trimming left V 2 bases short and J 6 bases short, with 17 bases between. Germline V gene data show CDR1 as MNHEY and CDR2 as SMNVEV (reference sequence). This CDR3 has 16 residues. CDR3 DNA: TGTGCCAGCAGTTTAATGGGGACTCACCGGCTCAATGAGCAGTTCTTC. It specifies CASSLMGTHRLNEQFF.

This rearrangement joins TRBV7-3 to TRBJ1-1, with 10 bases matching TRBD1. Trimming at V came to 5 bases and at J to 3 bases, leaving 6 bases not matched to a gene. The CDR3 totals 15 residues. CDR1 and CDR2 from the germline V gene are SGHTA and FQGTGA. The CDR3 sequence: CASSQTGGVYTEAFF. The CDR3 DNA reads as TGTGCCAGCAGCCAGACAGGGGGCGTGTACACTGAAGCTTTCTTT. Variable domain in full (rest from reference TRBV7-3 and TRBJ1-1): GAGVSQTPSNKVTEKGKYVELRCDPISGHTALYWYRQSLGQGPEFLIYFQGTGAADDSGLPNDRFFAVRPEGSVSTLKIQRTERGDSAVYLCASSQTGGVYTEAFFGQGTRLTVV.

This chain links TRBV29-1 with TRBJ2-2, with 9 nucleotides matching TRBD1. The CDR3 contains 15 residues. Germline lookup yields CDR1 SQVTM and CDR2 ANQGSEA. The J segment lost 3 bases and the V segment lost 7 bases, leaving 9 bases of the junction unmatched. CDR3: CSATGTGSDTGELFF. CDR3 bases: TGCAGCGCGACCGGGACAGGGAGCGACACCGGGGAGCTGTTTTTT.

The chain uses TRBV7-2 and TRBJ1-1; no definite D call. The V end was cut by 3 bases, the J end by 2 bases, with 7 bases between. The CDR3 has 13 amino acids. Germline V gene data show CDR1 as SGHTA and CDR2 as FQGNSA. The CDR3 reads CASSFGGNTEAFF. CDR3 nucleotides: TGTGCCAGCAGCTTTGGAGGCAACACTGAAGCTTTCTTT.

The chain joins TRBV10-3 to TRBJ2-7; D call uncertain. The CDR3 covers 13 residues. V lost 6 bases to trimming and J lost 3 bases, with 12 bases between them. Germline V gene lookup returns CDR1 ENHRY and CDR2 SYGVKD. CDR3 residues: CAISPLTGYEQYF. CDR3 in DNA: TGTGCCATCAGCCCACTGACTGGCTACGAGCAGTACTTC.

CDR3: CASSLGAGVTDTQYF. Here the CDR3 DNA reads TGTGCCAGCAGCTTGGGAGCGGGGGTCACAGATACGCAGTATTTT. The chain has TRBV5-6 and TRBJ2-3, with TRBD2 identical over 8 bases. Germline values: CDR1 SGHDT, CDR2 YYEEEE. With 0 bases clipped from V and 2 bases from J, the junction kept 2 bases outside the gene matches. The CDR3 runs to 15 residues.

V gene TRBV1 combines with J gene TRBJ1-2; TRBD1 was called by the table and not checked on the DNA. TRBV1 is marked as a pseudogene. CDR3 size: 16 residues. For the CDR3, the DNA is TGCACCAGCAGCCAAGAAGAGCCGGCAGGCGAAGAGGGCTACACCTTC. Protein sequence: CTSSQEEPAGEEGYTF.

This chain uses TRBV13 with TRBJ1-1; D is possibly TRBD1 (5 bases). The V gene's germline CDR1 is PRHDT and CDR2 FYEKMQ (reference sequence). The ends were cut back, 3 bases at V and 11 bases at J, with 25 bases in the middle. The CDR3 extends over 16 amino acids. CDR3 sequence reads: CASSFIGAGVGGRAFF. The CDR3 DNA is TGTGCCAGCAGCTTCATAGGGGCTGGGGTTGGGGGGAGGGCTTTCTTT.

This clone is termed medium-sized. This chain links TRBV23-1 with TRBJ1-5; no reliable D call. TRBV23-1 is flagged as an ORF with uncertain function. The CDR3 length is 15 residues. Trimming removed 2 bases at V and 1 base at J, with 9 bases between. The CDR3: CASSQETRSNQPQHF. As DNA, the CDR3 is TGCGCCAGCAGTCAAGAGACAAGAAGCAATCAGCCCCAGCATTTT.

As for this clone: The junction differs from germline at one of its ends, possibly a read error. J is TRBJ2-2 and V is TRBV7-7; 9 bases agree with TRBD1. Germline V gene sequence: CDR1 SSHAT, CDR2 FNYEAQ (reference sequence). The CDR3 covers 16 residues. The chain's CDR3 is CASSPLTGGFTGELFF. In nucleotides, the CDR3 is TGTGCTAGCAGTCCCCTGACAGGGGGGTTCACCGGGGAGCTGTTTTTT.

The chain couples TRBV4-3 to TRBJ2-1; maybe TRBD1 (6 bases). The CDR3 consists of 19 residues. The ends were cut back, 2 bases at V and 9 bases at J, with 29 bases in the middle. The V gene's germline CDR1 is LGHNA and CDR2 YSLEER. In nucleotides, the CDR3 is TGCGCCAGCAGCCAACCCAGGACAGCACCGGGGCCGACAATTACTGAGCAGTTCTTC. Its translation: CASSQPRTAPGPTITEQFF.

This rearrangement joins TRBV7-9 to TRBJ1-1, with unresolved D. Trimming stripped 3 bases from V and 5 bases from J, with 7 bases between. The V gene's germline CDR1 is SEHNR and CDR2 FQNEAQ (reference sequence). This CDR3 is 12 amino acids long. Here the CDR3 reads CASSFGETEAFF. The CDR3 DNA reads as TGTGCCAGCAGCTTCGGGGAAACTGAAGCTTTCTTT.

This clone has only one observation. This chain links TRBV19 with TRBJ1-6, with D maybe TRBD1 (5 bases). V lost 5 bases and J 7 bases, leaving 15 bases between the germline ends. The germline V gene has CDR1 LNHDA and CDR2 SQIVND (reference sequence). The CDR3 sequence is 15 residues long. The CDR3 DNA reads as TGTGCCAGTAGTCCCGGGGGGACCGGCAATTCACCCCTCCACTTT. Translating gives CASSPGGTGNSPLHF.

The V gene is TRBV27, the J gene TRBJ2-7; D gene unclear. V was trimmed by 5 bases and J by 4 bases, leaving 12 bases between them. The CDR3 extends over 13 amino acids. Germline CDR1 reads MNHEY; CDR2 reads SMNVEV (reference sequence). CDR3 residues: CASSPNAAYEQYF. CDR3 nucleotide sequence: TGTGCCAGCAGTCCTAACGCCGCGTACGAGCAGTACTTC.

This clone was seen a single time. The genes are TRBV28 and TRBJ2-1, with 8 bases identical to TRBD2. Germline V gives CDR1 MDHEN, CDR2 SYDVKM. This CDR3 has 13 residues. With 1 base clipped from V and 12 bases from J, the junction kept 5 bases outside the gene matches. The CDR3 DNA reads as TGTGCCAGCAGTTTATCCGGGGGGGGGCGGCAGTTCTTC. It codes for CASSLSGGGRQFF.

The J gene is TRBJ1-2, the V gene TRBV28; D remains ambiguous. The CDR3 spans 13 residues. Germline lookup yields CDR1 MDHEN and CDR2 SYDVKM. Trimming took 6 bases from V and 2 from J, leaving 10 bases between them. In DNA form, the CDR3 reads TGTGCCAGCAGGAGTACAGAAAACTATGGCTACACCTTC. It translates to CASRSTENYGYTF.

The V gene is TRBV6-5, the J gene TRBJ1-2; D not certain. V was pared by 6 bases and J by 6 bases, with 11 bases between. Germline assignment: CDR1 MNHEY and CDR2 SVGAGI. The CDR3 spans 12 residues. CDR3 DNA sequence: TGTGCCAGCAGCAAAACGGGGAATGGCTACACCTTC. Translating gives CASSKTGNGYTF.

This chain uses TRBV2 with TRBJ1-1; D is uncertain. This CDR3 is 15 amino acids long. The germline CDR1 and CDR2 sequences are SNHLY and FYNNEI. Trimming left V 4 bases short and J 5 bases short, with 17 bases between. The CDR3 region is CASSGRIYGGTEAFF. The DNA for the CDR3 is TGTGCCAGCAGTGGACGCATCTACGGAGGGACTGAAGCTTTCTTT.

This rearrangement joins TRBV5-6 to TRBJ2-7, with D perhaps matching TRBD1 or TRBD2 (5 bases each). The J call is in doubt because the DNA end fits TRBJ2-5 better. This CDR3 has 13 amino acids. CDR1 SGHDT and CDR2 YYEEEE come from the germline V gene. The CDR3: CASSLGGQETQYF. The CDR3 DNA reads TGTGCCAGCAGCTTGGGGGGGCAAGAGACCCAGTACTTC.

This rearrangement joins TRBV4-1 to TRBJ1-2; D is possibly TRBD1 (5 bases). V was pared by 0 bases and J by 4 bases, with 12 bases between. The germline CDR1 and CDR2 sequences are MGHRA and YSYEKL. The CDR3 runs 15 residues. CDR3 region: CASSQEGREGYGYTF. The CDR3, as DNA: TGCGCCAGCAGCCAAGAGGGCAGGGAGGGCTATGGCTACACCTTC.

V is TRBV28 and J is TRBJ2-3, with TRBD2 matching over 7 bases. The CDR3 is 14 amino acids. From germline, CDR1 is MDHEN and CDR2 SYDVKM. With V trimmed by 5 bases and J by 3 bases, 5 bases remained unmatched. CDR3 in DNA: TGTGCCAGCAGTCAACGGACTAGAACAGATACGCAGTATTTT. Amino acids: CASSQRTRTDTQYF.

This clone is labeled medium-sized (0.01 to 0.1%). The J gene is TRBJ2-5, the V gene TRBV28; the D gene is possibly TRBD1 (7 bases). Germline V CDR1 and CDR2: MDHEN, SYDVKM. This CDR3 region has 13 residues. The ends were cut back, 7 bases at V and 3 bases at J, with 12 bases in the middle. The CDR3 sequence is CASTRGTEETQYF. The CDR3 DNA reads TGTGCCAGCACCCGGGGGACAGAAGAGACCCAGTACTTC.